This T cell receptor beta chain emerged from a study of Ad26.COV2.S vaccination and SARS-CoV-2 variants. CDR1 and CDR2 (germline): MDHEN, SYDVKM. The CDR3 runs 14 residues. V lost 6 bases to trimming and J lost 4 bases, with 15 bases between them. Documented treatment: some 20 received Ad26.COV2.S at low or high dose, single or two shots; 5 received placebo; per-sample allocation not given. Collection of the samples took place on day 63 after the first injection of vaccine or placebo. This table comes from immunoSEQ multiplex PCR, and its TCRdb copy is limited to in-frame clones, with some not included. The repertoire holds about 350,000 clones, with 85% to 90% as singletons.

The starting material was peripheral blood, obtained in a trial of Ad26.COV2.S vaccine versus placebo. The chain recombines TRBV28 with TRBJ1-1, with D possibly TRBD1 on 5 matching bases. This TCR was recovered from a person between 18 and 65 years old who received the Ad26.COV2.S COVID-19 vaccine or a placebo. In nucleotides, the CDR3 is TGTGCCAGCAGAACACGAATGGGGGGCACTGAAGCTTTCTTT. This sequence encodes CASRTRMGGTEAFF.